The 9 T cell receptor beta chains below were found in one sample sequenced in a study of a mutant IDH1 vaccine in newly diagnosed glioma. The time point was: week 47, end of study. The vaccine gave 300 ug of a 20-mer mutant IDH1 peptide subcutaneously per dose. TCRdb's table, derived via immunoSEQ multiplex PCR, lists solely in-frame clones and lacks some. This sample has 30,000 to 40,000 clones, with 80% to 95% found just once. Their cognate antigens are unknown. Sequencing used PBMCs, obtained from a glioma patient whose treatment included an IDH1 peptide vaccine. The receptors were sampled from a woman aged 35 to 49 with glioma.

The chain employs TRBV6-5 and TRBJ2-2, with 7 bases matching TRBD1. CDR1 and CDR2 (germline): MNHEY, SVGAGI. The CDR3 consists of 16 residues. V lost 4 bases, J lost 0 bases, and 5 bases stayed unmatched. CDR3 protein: CASSFKGAPNTGELFF. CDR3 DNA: TGTGCCAGCAGTTTCAAGGGGGCGCCGAACACCGGGGAGCTGTTTTTT.

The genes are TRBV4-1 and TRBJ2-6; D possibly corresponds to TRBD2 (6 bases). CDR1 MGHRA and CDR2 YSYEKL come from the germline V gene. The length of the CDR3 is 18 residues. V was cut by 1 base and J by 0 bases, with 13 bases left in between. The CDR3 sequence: CASSQGLVELSGANVLTF. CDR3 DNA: TGCGCCAGCAGCCAAGGACTAGTCGAGCTCTCTGGGGCCAACGTCCTGACTTTC.

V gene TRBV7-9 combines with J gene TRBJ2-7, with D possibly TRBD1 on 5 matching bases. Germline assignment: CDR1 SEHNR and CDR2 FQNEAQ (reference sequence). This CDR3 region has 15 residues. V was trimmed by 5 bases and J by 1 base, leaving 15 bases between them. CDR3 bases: TGTGCCAGCAGCCCCAACAGGCCTAGGTCCTACGAGCAGTACTTC. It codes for CASSPNRPRSYEQYF.

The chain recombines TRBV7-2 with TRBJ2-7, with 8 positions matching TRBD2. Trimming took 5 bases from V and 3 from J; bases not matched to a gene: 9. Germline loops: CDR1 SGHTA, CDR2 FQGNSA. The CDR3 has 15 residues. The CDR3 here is CASSETGTSRYEQYF. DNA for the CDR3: TGTGCCAGCAGCGAAACCGGGACTAGTCGCTACGAGCAGTACTTC.

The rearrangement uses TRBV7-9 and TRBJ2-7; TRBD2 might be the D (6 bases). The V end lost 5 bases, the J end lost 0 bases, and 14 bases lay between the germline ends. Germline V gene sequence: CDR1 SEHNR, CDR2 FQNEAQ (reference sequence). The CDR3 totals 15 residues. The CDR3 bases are TGTGCCAGCAGCCCCTCGGGGGTAAGCTCCTACGAGCAGTACTTC. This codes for CASSPSGVSSYEQYF. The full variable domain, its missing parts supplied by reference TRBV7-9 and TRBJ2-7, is DTGVSQNPRHKITKRGQNVTFRCDPISEHNRLYWYRQTLGQGPEFLTYFQNEAQLEKSRLLSDRFSAERPKGSFSTLEIQRTEQGDSAMYLCASSPSGVSSYEQYFGPGTRLTVT.

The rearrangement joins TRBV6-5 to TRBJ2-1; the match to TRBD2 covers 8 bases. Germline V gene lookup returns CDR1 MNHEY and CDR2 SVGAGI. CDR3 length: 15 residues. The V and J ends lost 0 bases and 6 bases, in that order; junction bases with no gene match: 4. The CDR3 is CASSYSTGRANEQFF. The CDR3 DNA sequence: TGTGCCAGCAGTTACTCAACCGGGAGGGCCAATGAGCAGTTCTTC.

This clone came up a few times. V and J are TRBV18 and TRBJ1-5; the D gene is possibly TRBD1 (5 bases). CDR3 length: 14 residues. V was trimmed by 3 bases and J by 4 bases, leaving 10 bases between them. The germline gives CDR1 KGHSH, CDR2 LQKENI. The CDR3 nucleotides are TGTGCCAGCTCACCGGGGACGGGTAATCAGCCCCAGCATTTT. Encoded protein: CASSPGTGNQPQHF. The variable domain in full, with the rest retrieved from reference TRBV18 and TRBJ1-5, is NAGVMQNPRHLVRRRGQEARLRCSPMKGHSHVYWYRQLPEEGLKFMVYLQKENIIDESGMPKERFSAEFPKEGPSILRIQQVVRGDSAAYFCASSPGTGNQPQHFGDGTRLSIL.

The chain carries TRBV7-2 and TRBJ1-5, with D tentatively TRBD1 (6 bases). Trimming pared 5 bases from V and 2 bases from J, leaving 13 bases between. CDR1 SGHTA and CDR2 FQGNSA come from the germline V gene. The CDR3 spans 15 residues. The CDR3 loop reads CASSTLQGGNQPQHF. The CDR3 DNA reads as TGTGCCAGCAGCACTTTACAGGGTGGCAATCAGCCCCAGCATTTT. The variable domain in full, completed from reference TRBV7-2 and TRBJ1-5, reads GAGVSQSPSNKVTEKGKDVELRCDPISGHTALYWYRQSLGQGLEFLIYFQGNSAPDKSGLPSDRFSAERTGGSVSTLTIQRTQQEDSAVYLCASSTLQGGNQPQHFGDGTRLSIL.

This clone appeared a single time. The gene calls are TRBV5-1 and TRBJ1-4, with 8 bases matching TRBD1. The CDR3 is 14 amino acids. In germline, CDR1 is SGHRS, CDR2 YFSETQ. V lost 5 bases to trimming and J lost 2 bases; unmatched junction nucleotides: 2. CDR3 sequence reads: CASSWTGTNEKLFF. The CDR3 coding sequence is TGCGCCAGCAGTTGGACAGGGACTAATGAAAAACTGTTTTTT.